This paragraph reports one TCR beta chain. A read error may produce the germline difference seen at one junction end. Looked up from germline, CDR1 is SQVTM and CDR2 is ANQGSEA. The CDR3 sequence is 14 residues long. Tregs were sorted as CD4+CD25+CD127-/low cells. TCRdb independently ran MiXCR on the 5' RACE reads; one entry per CDR3 protein. The sample records under 9,500 distinct CDR3 sequences, about a third being singletons. The gene calls are TRBV29-1 and TRBJ2-2; 10 bases are a match to TRBD1. The TCR originated in a female donor with breast cancer. Source material: Tregs sorted from blood. The CDR3 loop reads CSAEDRGNTGELSF. CDR3 DNA: TGCAGCGCTGAGGACAGGGGGAACACCGGGGAGCTGTCTTTT.